This T cell receptor beta chain derives from a study of naive and memory T cell subsets. The ends lost 5 bases at V and 2 bases at J; junction bases unmatched: 7. This CDR3 is 16 amino acids long. Germline V gene sequence: CDR1 SEHNR, CDR2 FQNEAQ (reference sequence). A few counts support this clonotype. The beta constant-region primer was an equimolar mix of two oligonucleotides covering TRBC1 and TRBC2. TCRdb used MiXCR to reprocess the UMI-ligation and nested PCR reads, holding one entry per CDR3 protein. Of 120,000 to 150,000 distinct CDR3 sequences listed, 15% to 20% were seen once; the top ten hold around 0.14%.

The genes are TRBV7-9 and TRBJ2-2, with 8 bases aligning to TRBD1. The specimen sequenced was naive CD4+ T cells from blood. The TCR comes from a human donor in good health. CDR3 loop: CASSVLRGRNTGELFF. CDR3 coding DNA: TGTGCCAGCAGCGTCCTCAGGGGGCGTAACACCGGGGAGCTGTTTTTT.